The 28 T cell receptor beta chains reported below all come from one sample, sequenced in a study of blood T cell repertoires in COVID-19. Clones were read by immunoSEQ multiplex PCR, and TCRdb kept only the in-frame ones, dropping some. The sample holds some 44,000 clones; approximately 90% are singletons and the top ten take 2% to 2.5%. The sequenced sample consisted of peripheral blood. All receptors come from a human donor in a cohort sampled during active COVID-19.

This clone was seen more than once but under ten times. CDR3 amino acids: CASSQPGQGGDTQYF. The CDR3 nucleotides read TGTGCCAGCAGCCAGCCGGGACAGGGGGGAGATACGCAGTATTTT. The rearrangement links TRBV11-3 to TRBJ2-3; 11 bases align to TRBD1. The CDR3 extends over 15 amino acids. Trimming at V came to 5 bases and at J to 5 bases, leaving 6 bases not matched to a gene. CDR1 and CDR2 (germline): SGHNT, YENEEA.

CDR3 DNA: TGTGCCAGCAGCCAGCTAGCGGGGGGGCTCAGCACAGATACGCAGTATTTT. Translated: CASSQLAGGLSTDTQYF. The V gene is TRBV4-2, the J gene TRBJ2-3; TRBD2 matches at 12 bases. The germline V gene encodes CDR1 LGHNA and CDR2 YNFKEQ. The V and J ends lost 3 bases and 0 bases, in that order; junction bases with no gene match: 4. The CDR3 extends over 17 amino acids.

V is TRBV19 and J is TRBJ1-2, with 9 nucleotides matching TRBD1. Germline V gene sequence: CDR1 LNHDA, CDR2 SQIVND (reference sequence). The CDR3 loop spans 16 amino acids. V shed 4 bases and J 2 bases; nucleotides not matched to a gene: 8. The DNA of the CDR3 is TGTGCCAGTAGTAGGAAAATCGACAGGGGGAACTATGGCTACACCTTC. Residues: CASSRKIDRGNYGYTF.

The rearrangement links TRBV27 to TRBJ2-7; 7 nucleotides line up with TRBD2. V was clipped by 5 bases and J by 4 bases; unmatched bases: 11. The CDR3 runs 15 residues. CDR1 and CDR2 from the germline V gene are MNHEY and SMNVEV (reference sequence). The CDR3 DNA sequence: TGTGCCAGCAGTGGATGGGGGGGAACCGAGTACGAGCAGTACTTC. This sequence encodes CASSGWGGTEYEQYF.

The chain employs TRBV7-2 and TRBJ2-5; a weak D match, TRBD2 (5 bases). The CDR3 contains 14 residues. Germline CDR1 reads SGHTA; CDR2 reads FQGNSA. The germline V and J ends were trimmed by 1 base and 7 bases, with 13 bases remaining between them. The CDR3 loop reads CASSLERAVGTQYF. The CDR3 DNA sequence: TGTGCCAGCAGCTTAGAGAGGGCCGTCGGGACCCAGTACTTC.

The chain couples TRBV30 to TRBJ1-2; D is perhaps TRBD1 (5 bases). Germline CDR1 GTSNPN, CDR2 SVGIG (reference sequence). This CDR3 comprises 10 residues. CDR3 nucleotide sequence: TGTGCAGAAAGGGGCTATGGCTACACCTTC. Amino acids: CAERGYGYTF.

This clone was picked up a small number of times. The chain employs TRBV9 and TRBJ1-4; D not resolved. V was shortened by 2 bases and J by 2 bases, with 10 bases between the two germline ends. Per the germline V gene, CDR1 is SGDLS and CDR2 is YYNGEE. CDR3 length: 15 residues. CDR3 sequence reads: CASSVSWATNEKLFF. The CDR3 DNA is TGTGCCAGCAGCGTCTCCTGGGCGACTAATGAAAAACTGTTTTTT.

V usage is TRBV5-1 and J usage is TRBJ1-4; the match to TRBD1 covers 8 bases. This CDR3 has 17 residues. V trimming: 0 bases; J trimming: 4 bases; junction bases outside the gene matches: 8. Germline lookup yields CDR1 SGHRS and CDR2 YFSETQ. CDR3 in DNA: TGCGCCAGCAGCTTGGGGACAGGGATCAGCGGTAATGAAAAACTGTTTTTT. This encodes CASSLGTGISGNEKLFF. The full variable domain, rest sourced from reference TRBV5-1 and TRBJ1-4, is KAGVTQTPRYLIKTRGQQVTLSCSPISGHRSVSWYQQTPGQGLQFLFEYFSETQRNKGNFPGRFSGRQFSNSRSEMNVSTLELGDSALYLCASSLGTGISGNEKLFFGSGTQLSVL.

This clone was observed a few times. The CDR3: CASSIVGRGGYNEQFF. Written as DNA, the CDR3 is TGTGCCAGTAGTATAGTAGGAAGGGGGGGATACAATGAGCAGTTCTTC. The V and J genes are TRBV19 and TRBJ2-1, with D possibly TRBD2 on 7 matching bases. Germline CDR1 is LNHDA and CDR2 is SQIVND (reference sequence). Trimming took off 1 base at V and 4 bases at J, with 14 bases between the two ends. The CDR3 runs 16 residues.

The chain carries TRBV5-5 and TRBJ1-2; no reliable D call. Germline V lookup: CDR1 SGHKS, CDR2 YYEKEE (reference sequence). The CDR3 covers 15 residues. V shed 0 bases and J shed 1 base, with 10 bases lying between them. This CDR3 reads CASSLGGSGNYGYTF. The DNA of the CDR3 is TGTGCCAGCAGCTTGGGCGGCTCTGGTAACTATGGCTACACCTTC.

The chain recombines TRBV7-9 with TRBJ1-4, with a tentative D call TRBD1 (5 bases). In germline, CDR1 is SEHNR, CDR2 FQNEAQ (reference sequence). Trimming pared 3 bases from V and 3 bases from J, leaving 11 bases between. There are 15 residues in the CDR3. The DNA for the CDR3 is TGTGCCAGCAGCTTGGAGGGGAGGGCTAATGAAAAACTGTTTTTT. Protein sequence: CASSLEGRANEKLFF.

This clone turned up a few times. The rearrangement uses TRBV5-1 and TRBJ2-2; D is possibly TRBD2 (7 bases). From germline, CDR1 is SGHRS and CDR2 YFSETQ. The CDR3 runs 16 residues. V was clipped by 0 bases and J by 3 bases, with 12 bases between them. CDR3 DNA: TGCGCCAGCAGCTTGGTGGAGGGGGGGGACACCGGGGAGCTGTTTTTT. This codes for CASSLVEGGDTGELFF.

About this clone: The same CDR3 is also encoded by other DNA sequences in this sample. The chain combines TRBV15 with TRBJ1-1, with TRBD1 as a possible D gene (5 bases). The CDR3 is 13 amino acids. V lost 3 bases, J lost 4 bases, and 9 bases lay in between. CDR1 is LNHNV and CDR2 is YYDKDF in the germline V gene (reference sequence). The CDR3 loop is CATSRGQGTEAFF. The CDR3 DNA sequence: TGTGCCACCAGCAGGGGGCAAGGCACTGAAGCTTTCTTT.

This chain uses TRBV30 with TRBJ1-4, with D unresolved. V lost 4 bases and J 7 bases, leaving 10 bases between the germline ends. The CDR3 runs to 12 residues. Germline CDR1 GTSNPN, CDR2 SVGIG (reference sequence). CDR3 bases: TGTGCCTGGACCACAGTTGGTGAAAAACTGTTTTTT. It codes for CAWTTVGEKLFF. The complete variable domain, with remaining parts taken from reference TRBV30 and TRBJ1-4, reads SQTIHQWPATLVQPVGSPLSLECTVEGTSNPNLYWYRQAAGRGLQLLFYSVGIGQISSEVPQNLSASRPQDRQFILSSKKLLLSDSGFYLCAWTTVGEKLFFGSGTQLSVL.

The CDR3 here is CASNGGLSNEKLFF. CDR3 coding DNA: TGTGCCAGCAACGGAGGGCTATCTAATGAAAAACTGTTTTTT. J is TRBJ1-4 and V is TRBV6-5; D is uncertain. Germline CDR1 MNHEY, CDR2 SVGAGI. The CDR3 runs to 14 residues. Trimming shortened V by 7 bases and J by 3 bases, and 12 bases separated the two germline ends.

This sequence joins TRBV5-1 and TRBJ2-3, with TRBD2 matching over 7 bases. The V gene end was trimmed by 4 bases and the J gene end by 0 bases; junction bases not matched to a gene: 8. This CDR3 has 16 residues. Germline values: CDR1 SGHRS, CDR2 YFSETQ. CDR3: CASSPLRGYSTDTQYF. CDR3 nucleotides: TGCGCCAGCAGCCCGCTGCGGGGGTATAGCACAGATACGCAGTATTTT.

The chain couples TRBV6-6 to TRBJ2-1, with 10 bases that match TRBD2. Per the germline V gene, CDR1 is MNHNY and CDR2 is SVGAGI (reference sequence). CDR3 length: 15 amino acids. The V and J ends lost 2 bases and 8 bases, in that order; junction bases with no gene match: 6. The CDR3 DNA reads as TGTGCCAGCAGTTACACCGCTAGCGGGGGAGATGAGCAGTTCTTC. Translating gives CASSYTASGGDEQFF.

The chain employs TRBV7-9 and TRBJ2-7; D is undetermined. This CDR3 contains 14 residues. The V end was cut by 5 bases, the J end by 3 bases, with 14 bases between. Looked up from germline, CDR1 is SEHNR and CDR2 is FQNEAQ (reference sequence). Written as DNA, the CDR3 is TGTGCCAGCAGCCCTGTTTGGGCCCGCTACGAGCAGTACTTC. As protein: CASSPVWARYEQYF.

The chain employs TRBV6-6 and TRBJ1-1; D is perhaps TRBD1 (5 bases). Trimming left V 2 bases short and J 1 base short, with 8 bases between. The CDR3 spans 14 residues. Germline CDR1 MNHNY, CDR2 SVGAGI (reference sequence). The CDR3 DNA reads as TGTGCCAGCAGTTACGAGGACACGAACACTGAAGCTTTCTTT. This translates into CASSYEDTNTEAFF.

This rearrangement joins TRBV7-9 to TRBJ1-1, with D maybe TRBD1 (5 bases). From germline, CDR1 is SEHNR and CDR2 FQNEAQ (reference sequence). The CDR3 is 15 residues long. Trimming cost V 1 base and J 1 base, with 10 bases left between them. For the CDR3, the DNA is TGTGCCAGCAGCTTAGTGTTTGACAGGAACACTGAAGCTTTCTTT. This gives the protein CASSLVFDRNTEAFF.

This chain uses TRBV4-1 with TRBJ1-6; D is possibly TRBD1 (6 bases). The CDR3 is made up of 14 amino acids. From germline, CDR1 is MGHRA and CDR2 YSYEKL. V gave up 5 bases and J gave up 10 bases, with 15 bases separating them. The CDR3 spells CASSETGFLSPLHF. The DNA for the CDR3 is TGCGCCAGCAGCGAGACAGGTTTCCTCTCACCCCTCCACTTT.

The V gene is TRBV19, the J gene TRBJ1-1, with a weak D call TRBD1 (6 bases). Trimming stripped 7 bases from V and 0 bases from J, with 18 bases between. The CDR3 is 16 residues long. Germline CDR1 is LNHDA and CDR2 is SQIVND (reference sequence). CDR3 in amino acids: CASMVRGVTMNTEAFF. For the CDR3, the DNA is TGTGCCAGTATGGTCAGGGGCGTAACCATGAACACTGAAGCTTTCTTT. The variable domain in full, with the rest retrieved from reference TRBV19 and TRBJ1-1, is DGGITQSPKYLFRKEGQNVTLSCEQNLNHDAMYWYRQDPGQGLRLIYYSQIVNDFQKGDIAEGYSVSREKKESFPLTVTSAQKNPTAFYLCASMVRGVTMNTEAFFGQGTRLTVV.

This clone has more than one count but fewer than ten. This chain joins TRBV5-4 and TRBJ2-7; TRBD2 matches at 9 bases. Looked up from germline, CDR1 is SGHNT and CDR2 is YYREEE (reference sequence). Trimming at V came to 3 bases and at J to 9 bases, leaving 10 bases not matched to a gene. This CDR3 has 14 residues. This chain's CDR3 is CASSSPGLAVRQYF. As DNA, the CDR3 is TGTGCCAGCAGCTCTCCGGGACTAGCTGTTAGGCAGTACTTC.

V and J are TRBV5-8 and TRBJ2-3; no definite D call. Per germline, CDR1 SGHTS and CDR2 YDEGEE. V lost 0 bases and J 2 bases, leaving 10 bases between the germline ends. The CDR3 runs 15 residues. The CDR3 sequence: CASSLGARFTDTQYF. The CDR3 DNA sequence: TGTGCCAGCAGCTTGGGGGCACGGTTCACAGATACGCAGTATTTT.

The CDR3 loop is CASSPGRTGSGNTIYF. The CDR3 DNA follows: TGTGCCAGCTCACCGGGGCGGACAGGGTCTGGAAACACCATATATTTT. J is TRBJ1-3 and V is TRBV18; 8 nucleotides line up with TRBD1. The germline gives CDR1 KGHSH, CDR2 LQKENI. Unmatched junction bases numbered 5, after V lost 3 bases and J lost 1 base. The CDR3 covers 16 residues. Variable domain in full (rest from reference TRBV18 and TRBJ1-3): NAGVMQNPRHLVRRRGQEARLRCSPMKGHSHVYWYRQLPEEGLKFMVYLQKENIIDESGMPKERFSAEFPKEGPSILRIQQVVRGDSAAYFCASSPGRTGSGNTIYFGEGSWLTVV.

V gene TRBV7-3 combines with J gene TRBJ2-3; TRBD1 matches at 7 bases. V dropped 2 bases and J dropped 6; count of bases not matched to a gene: 5. Germline CDR1 SGHTA, CDR2 FQGTGA. CDR3 length: 14 residues. The CDR3 region is CASSLGGQSDTQYF. CDR3 sequence (DNA): TGTGCCAGCAGCTTAGGGGGACAGTCCGATACGCAGTATTTT.

This clone has just a few counts. The chain employs TRBV4-1 and TRBJ1-2, with TRBD1 matching over 7 bases. Looked up from germline, CDR1 is MGHRA and CDR2 is YSYEKL. This CDR3 contains 15 residues. The V gene end was trimmed by 0 bases and the J gene end by 8 bases; junction bases not matched to a gene: 9. As DNA, the CDR3 is TGCGCCAGCAGCCAAGATCCAGACAGGGATCAGGGCTACACCTTC. Amino acid sequence: CASSQDPDRDQGYTF.

The chain has TRBV30 and TRBJ2-3; the match to TRBD1 covers 11 bases. Germline values: CDR1 GTSNPN, CDR2 SVGIG (reference sequence). This CDR3 has 15 amino acids. Trimming took 1 base from V and 3 from J; bases not matched to a gene: 3. The CDR3, as DNA: TGTGCCTGGAGTGCCGGGACAGGGGGAACAGATACGCAGTATTTT. Amino acids: CAWSAGTGGTDTQYF.